This T cell receptor beta chain comes out of a study of T cells in localized non-small cell lung cancer. Here immunoSEQ multiplex PCR was the method, and the copy in TCRdb shows in-frame clones only, minus some. The data contain roughly 40,000 clones, 65% to 90% of them singletons. Findings and caveats of the study: There was an association of higher blood T cell density with longer overall survival.

About this clone itself: Its antigen is as yet unknown.

This clonotype originated in a man aged 35-75 years with stage II lung adenocarcinoma. This material consisted of PBMCs, taken before any cancer treatment.

The CDR3 DNA reads TGCAGCGTTGTGACCAACACAGATACGCAGTATTTT. It yields the protein CSVVTNTDTQYF. The V gene is TRBV29-1, the J gene TRBJ2-3; no clear D. CDR1 and CDR2 from the germline V gene are SQVTM and ANQGSEA. Trimming removed 4 bases at V and 2 bases at J, with 7 bases between. The CDR3 sequence is 12 residues long.